One T cell receptor (beta chain) is described in this entry. The record originates from a study of cytomegalovirus exposure and HLA in healthy donors. After removal of 6 bases from V and 7 bases from J, the junction contained 5 bases not matched to a gene. Per the germline V gene, CDR1 is MDHEN and CDR2 is SYDVKM. This CDR3 has 14 amino acids. PCR amplification relied on 60 Vbeta primers (plus 13 Jbeta primers). Sequenced by immunoSEQ multiplex PCR; TCRdb stores in-frame clones only, minus some. The repertoire holds tens of thousands of clones, approximately 64% seen once, with under 25% in the top ten.

The genes are TRBV28 and TRBJ2-1; 11 positions match TRBD2. Input material: PBMCs. This TCR was sampled from a woman aged 45-60 years in good health and CMV-seropositive. The DNA of the CDR3 is TGTGCCAGCAGCCCCGGGACTAGCGGTAATGAGCAGTTCTTC. This translates into CASSPGTSGNEQFF.